The 24 T cell receptor beta chains below come from one sample, sequenced in a study of blood T cell dynamics during melanoma immunotherapy (dated by TCRdb to between 2020 and 2021). The time point label corresponds to: pre-treatment baseline. Library preparation employed the immunoSEQ multiplex PCR assay. What TCRdb holds here is the immuneACCESS table cut down to in-frame rearrangements. Part of the clones is not present; checked against another copy, under half of the missing clones reflect an unresolved V gene, and the others are unexplained. The table for this sample lists more than 10,000 clones; just under 85% of them were counted only once. In total, the top ten clones hold approximately 15% of the sample. The source material was blood, sampled from a patient treated with checkpoint blockade. All receptors derive from a human donor with melanoma.

The chain employs TRBV4-1 and TRBJ1-6, with D hard to call. Germline values: CDR1 MGHRA, CDR2 YSYEKL. The V end lost 0 bases, the J end lost 9 bases, and 12 bases lay between the germline ends. The CDR3 is 15 amino acids. The CDR3 is CASSQDSGFSSPLHF. The CDR3 DNA is TGCGCCAGCAGCCAAGATTCGGGCTTTAGTTCACCCCTCCACTTT.

J is TRBJ2-1 and V is TRBV18; 7 bases line up with TRBD1. The germline CDR1 and CDR2 sequences are KGHSH and LQKENI. V lost 6 bases to trimming and J lost 5 bases; unmatched junction nucleotides: 4. There are 13 residues in the CDR3. This chain's CDR3 is CASSPGQNNEQFF. Written as DNA, the CDR3 is TGTGCCAGCTCCCCGGGACAGAACAATGAGCAGTTCTTC. Full variable domain (rest looked up from reference TRBV18 and TRBJ2-1): NAGVMQNPRHLVRRRGQEARLRCSPMKGHSHVYWYRQLPEEGLKFMVYLQKENIIDESGMPKERFSAEFPKEGPSILRIQQVVRGDSAAYFCASSPGQNNEQFFGPGTRLTVL.

This chain uses TRBV21-1 with TRBJ1-2. TRBV21-1 is described as a pseudogene. The CDR3 is 12 residues long. The CDR3 coding sequence is TGTGCCAGCAGCAAGGCGGGATTCTGCTACACCTTC. Translated, it gives CASSKAGFCYTF.

V gene TRBV5-4 combines with J gene TRBJ1-2; 11 positions agree with TRBD1. This CDR3 has 16 amino acids. Per the germline V gene, CDR1 is SGHNT and CDR2 is YYREEE (reference sequence). J lost 0 bases, V lost 3 bases, and 4 bases had no gene match. The CDR3 loop is CASSSGQGGSNYGYTF. The CDR3 DNA reads as TGTGCCAGCAGCTCGGGACAGGGGGGGTCTAACTATGGCTACACCTTC.

A few counts support this clone. The V and J genes are TRBV4-2 and TRBJ1-1, with D unclear. Looked up from germline, CDR1 is LGHNA and CDR2 is YNFKEQ. V lost 3 bases and J lost 0, with 5 bases in between. The CDR3 loop spans 13 amino acids. CDR3 DNA sequence: TGTGCCAGCAGCCATACAGTGAACACTGAAGCTTTCTTT. Its translation is CASSHTVNTEAFF.

The V and J genes are TRBV6-9 and TRBJ1-1, with 8 bases matching TRBD1. Germline CDR1 is MNHGY and CDR2 is SVAAGI. The V gene end was trimmed by 3 bases and the J gene end by 5 bases; junction bases not matched to a gene: 2. The CDR3 consists of 13 residues. CDR3 protein: CASSYGQGTEAFF. For the CDR3, the DNA is TGTGCCAGCAGTTACGGACAGGGAACTGAAGCTTTCTTT.

CDR3 nucleotide sequence: TGTGCCAGCAGCTGGGAGGGCGGGGTGAAAAACATTCAGTACTTC. This sequence encodes CASSWEGGVKNIQYF. The chain employs TRBV7-2 and TRBJ2-4; 7 positions match TRBD2. V shed 4 bases and J 4 bases; nucleotides not matched to a gene: 7. CDR3 length: 15 amino acids. Per germline, CDR1 SGHTA and CDR2 FQGNSA.

The rearrangement links TRBV23-1 to TRBJ1-1; D gene ambiguous. TRBV23-1 qualifies as an ORF whose function is uncertain. V lost 5 bases and J 1 base, leaving 5 bases between the germline ends. The CDR3 contains 12 residues. CDR3 amino acids: CASSGGNTEAFF. The CDR3 region has the DNA TGCGCCAGCAGTGGAGGGAACACTGAAGCTTTCTTT.

V and J are TRBV9 and TRBJ2-2; D might be TRBD1 (6 bases). The CDR3 is 15 amino acids. The V gene lost 0 bases and the J gene lost 5 bases, with 11 bases spanning the gap. In germline, CDR1 is SGDLS, CDR2 YYNGEE. CDR3 loop: CASSVAGDSTGELFF. The DNA of the CDR3 is TGTGCCAGCAGCGTAGCAGGGGATTCAACCGGGGAGCTGTTTTTT.

The chain has TRBV7-2 and TRBJ2-3; 7 positions agree with TRBD1. The V gene end was trimmed by 5 bases and the J gene end by 0 bases; junction bases not matched to a gene: 8. The CDR3 has 16 amino acids. The V gene's germline CDR1 is SGHTA and CDR2 FQGNSA. This chain's CDR3 is CASSRTGPTSTDTQYF. The CDR3 DNA follows: TGTGCCAGCAGCCGGACAGGCCCCACTAGCACAGATACGCAGTATTTT.

The chain combines TRBV27 with TRBJ2-1, with TRBD2 identical over 11 bases. This CDR3 comprises 15 residues. V dropped 4 bases and J dropped 4; count of bases not matched to a gene: 3. The germline gives CDR1 MNHEY, CDR2 SMNVEV (reference sequence). CDR3 in DNA: TGTGCCAGCAGTTCACTAGCGGGGGCTTACAATGAGCAGTTCTTC. Protein sequence: CASSSLAGAYNEQFF.

This chain uses TRBV5-1 with TRBJ2-1, with 11 bases aligning to TRBD2. This CDR3 comprises 16 residues. Germline V lookup: CDR1 SGHRS, CDR2 YFSETQ. Losses at the gene ends were 6 bases for V and 4 bases for J; bases not matched to a gene: 9. This CDR3 is CASTRLAGSGYNEQFF. CDR3 sequence (DNA): TGCGCCAGCACCAGACTAGCGGGGTCGGGGTACAATGAGCAGTTCTTC.

The genes are TRBV7-8 and TRBJ1-4; D is unclear. CDR1 is SGHVS and CDR2 is FQNEAQ in the germline V gene. The CDR3 has 14 residues. The V and J ends lost 5 bases and 5 bases respectively, with 12 bases between them. CDR3 bases: TGTGCCAGCAGCCCCACAGTGGGGAATGAAAAACTGTTTTTT. It yields the protein CASSPTVGNEKLFF.

A few counts support this clone. A junction end diverges from the germline sequence, so it may reflect a read error. This chain links TRBV11-2 with TRBJ2-2, with a tentative D call TRBD1 (5 bases). The CDR3 contains 15 residues. CDR1 SGHAT and CDR2 FQNNGV come from the germline V gene. CDR3 amino acids: CASSLGAAHTGELFF. CDR3 nucleotides: TGTGCCAGCAGTTTAGGGGCCGCGCACACCGGGGAGCTGTTTTTT.

V is TRBV11-3 and J is TRBJ2-2; TRBD2 might be the D (5 bases). Germline CDR1 is SGHNT and CDR2 is YENEEA. Deletions cut 1 base from V and 5 bases from J, with 8 bases between. This CDR3 region has 14 residues. CDR3 sequence reads: CASSLGTGTGELFF. The CDR3 nucleotides are TGTGCCAGCAGCTTAGGCACGGGAACCGGGGAGCTGTTTTTT. The variable domain in full, completed from reference TRBV11-3 and TRBJ2-2, reads EAGVVQSPRYKIIEKKQPVAFWCNPISGHNTLYWYLQNLGQGPELLIRYENEEAVDDSQLPKDRFSAERLKGVDSTLKIQPAELGDSAVYLCASSLGTGTGELFFGEGSRLTVL.

V is TRBV11-2 and J is TRBJ2-2; 8 bases agree with TRBD1. Losses at the gene ends were 6 bases for V and 6 bases for J; bases not matched to a gene: 6. The germline V gene encodes CDR1 SGHAT and CDR2 FQNNGV. CDR3 length: 14 residues. The CDR3 nucleotides are TGTGCCAGCAGTCTGACAGGGGAGTCCGGGGAGCTGTTTTTT. The encoded protein is CASSLTGESGELFF.

V and J are TRBV6-5 and TRBJ1-3; D is uncertain. The V and J ends lost 5 bases and 0 bases respectively, with 11 bases between them. CDR1 MNHEY and CDR2 SVGAGI come from the germline V gene. The CDR3 covers 15 residues. This chain's CDR3 is CASSPGSLSGNTIYF. DNA of the CDR3: TGTGCCAGCAGTCCCGGCTCACTCTCTGGAAACACCATATATTTT.

The V call is TRBV6-6, the J call TRBJ2-6, with D perhaps TRBD1 (6 bases). CDR3 length equals 15 residues. V gave up 5 bases and J gave up 2 bases, with 10 bases separating them. The V gene's germline CDR1 is MNHNY and CDR2 SVGAGI (reference sequence). CDR3 residues: CASSHREPGANVLTF. In nucleotides, the CDR3 is TGTGCCAGCAGTCACAGGGAACCTGGGGCCAACGTCCTGACTTTC.

The chain is built from TRBV7-3 and TRBJ2-3; 10 positions agree with TRBD2. This CDR3 has 16 amino acids. In germline, CDR1 is SGHTA, CDR2 FQGTGA. V was clipped by 4 bases and J by 7 bases; unmatched bases: 11. CDR3 bases: TGTGCCAGCAGCTCAAGGAGCGGGGGGGCCGGAAATACGCAGTATTTT. Amino acid sequence: CASSSRSGGAGNTQYF.

The chain carries TRBV6-5 and TRBJ2-1; 11 bases map to TRBD2. V lost 6 bases to trimming and J lost 4 bases; unmatched junction nucleotides: 2. This CDR3 comprises 14 residues. Germline V gene sequence: CDR1 MNHEY, CDR2 SVGAGI. In DNA form, the CDR3 reads TGTGCCAGCAGCGGGACTAGCGGTTACAATGAGCAGTTCTTC. It yields the protein CASSGTSGYNEQFF.

This clone was counted between two and nine times. V and J are TRBV30 and TRBJ2-1; TRBD2 might be the D (5 bases). The germline V gene encodes CDR1 GTSNPN and CDR2 SVGIG (reference sequence). The CDR3 is 14 amino acids. The V end was cut by 0 bases, the J end by 5 bases, with 11 bases between. CDR3 nucleotides: TGTGCCTGGAGTGTCCAAGGACTGAACAATGAGCAGTTCTTC. Translation gives CAWSVQGLNNEQFF.

The chain carries TRBV27 and TRBJ1-6; the D is unclear. Trimming pared 10 bases from V and 14 bases from J, leaving 24 bases between. The length of the CDR3 is 14 residues. Germline V lookup: CDR1 MNHEY, CDR2 SMNVEV (reference sequence). The CDR3 region has the DNA TGTGCCACCACGCAGTTTGTAGGAAGTTCCACCCTCCACTTT. It is translated as CATTQFVGSSTLHF.

The chain is built from TRBV10-3 and TRBJ2-7; D gene unclear. The CDR3 consists of 11 residues. The germline CDR1 and CDR2 sequences are ENHRY and SYGVKD. The V and J ends lost 7 bases and 7 bases respectively, with 11 bases between them. The CDR3 spells CAIKFGDEQYF. For the CDR3, the DNA is TGTGCCATCAAATTTGGAGATGAGCAGTACTTC.

V and J are TRBV7-2 and TRBJ2-1; D is uncertain. This CDR3 spans 14 amino acids. Germline assignment: CDR1 SGHTA and CDR2 FQGNSA. V lost 5 bases and J 2 bases, leaving 10 bases between the germline ends. The CDR3 sequence: CASSLPSTYNEQFF. CDR3 DNA sequence: TGTGCCAGCAGCCTACCGTCTACCTACAATGAGCAGTTCTTC.